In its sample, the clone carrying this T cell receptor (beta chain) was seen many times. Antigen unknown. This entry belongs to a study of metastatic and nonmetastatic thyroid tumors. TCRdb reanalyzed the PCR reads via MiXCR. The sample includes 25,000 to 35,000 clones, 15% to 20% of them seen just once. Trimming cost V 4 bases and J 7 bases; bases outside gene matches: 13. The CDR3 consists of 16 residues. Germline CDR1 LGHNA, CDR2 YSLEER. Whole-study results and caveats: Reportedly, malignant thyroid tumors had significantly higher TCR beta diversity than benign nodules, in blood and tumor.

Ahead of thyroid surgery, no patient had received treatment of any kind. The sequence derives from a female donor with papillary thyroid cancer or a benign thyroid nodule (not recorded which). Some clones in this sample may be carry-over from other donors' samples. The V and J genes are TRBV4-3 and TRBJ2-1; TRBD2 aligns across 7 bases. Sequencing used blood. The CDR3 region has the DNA TGCGCCAGCAGCCGGCGCCGGGCGGGGGATAGGAATGAGCAGTTCTTC. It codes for CASSRRRAGDRNEQFF.